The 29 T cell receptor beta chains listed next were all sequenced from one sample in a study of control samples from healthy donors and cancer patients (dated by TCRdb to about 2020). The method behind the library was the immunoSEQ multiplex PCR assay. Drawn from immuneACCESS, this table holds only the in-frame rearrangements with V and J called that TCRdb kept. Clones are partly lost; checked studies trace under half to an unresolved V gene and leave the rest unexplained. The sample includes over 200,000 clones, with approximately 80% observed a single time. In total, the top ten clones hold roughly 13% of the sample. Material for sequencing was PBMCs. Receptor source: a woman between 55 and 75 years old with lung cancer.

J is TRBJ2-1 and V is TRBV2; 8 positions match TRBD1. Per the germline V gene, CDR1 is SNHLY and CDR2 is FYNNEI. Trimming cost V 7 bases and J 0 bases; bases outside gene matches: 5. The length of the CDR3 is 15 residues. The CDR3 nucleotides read TGTGCCAGCATAGACAGGGGTAGCTCCTACAATGAGCAGTTCTTC. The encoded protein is CASIDRGSSYNEQFF. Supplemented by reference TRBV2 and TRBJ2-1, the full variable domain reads EPEVTQTPSHQVTQMGQEVILRCVPISNHLYFYWYRQILGQKVEFLVSFYNNEISEKSEIFDDQFSVERPDGSNFTLKIRSTKLEDSAMYFCASIDRGSSYNEQFFGPGTRLTVL.

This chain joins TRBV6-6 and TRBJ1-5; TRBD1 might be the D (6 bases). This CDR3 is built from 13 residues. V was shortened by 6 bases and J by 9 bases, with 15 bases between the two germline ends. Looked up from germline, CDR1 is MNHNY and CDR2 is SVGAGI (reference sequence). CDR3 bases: TGTGCCAGCAGGAGGGGGGAAGGGCGGCCCCAGCATTTT. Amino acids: CASRRGEGRPQHF.

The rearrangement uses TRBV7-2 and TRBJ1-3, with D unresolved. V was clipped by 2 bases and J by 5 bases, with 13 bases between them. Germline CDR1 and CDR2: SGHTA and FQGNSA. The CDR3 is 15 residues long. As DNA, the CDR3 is TGTGCCAGCAGCTTATATGACCCACCCCGAAACACCATATATTTT. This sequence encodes CASSLYDPPRNTIYF.

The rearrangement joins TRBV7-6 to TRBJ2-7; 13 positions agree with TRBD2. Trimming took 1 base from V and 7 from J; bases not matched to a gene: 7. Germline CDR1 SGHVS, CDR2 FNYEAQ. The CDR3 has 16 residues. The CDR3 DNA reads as TGTGCCAGCAGCTTAGAGACTAGCGGGGGGCCGGGAGAGCAGTACTTC. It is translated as CASSLETSGGPGEQYF. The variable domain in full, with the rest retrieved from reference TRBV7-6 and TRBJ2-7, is GAGVSQSPRYKVTKRGQDVALRCDPISGHVSLYWYRQALGQGPEFLTYFNYEAQQDKSGLPNDRFSAERPEGSISTLTIQRTEQRDSAMYRCASSLETSGGPGEQYFGPGTRLTVT.

CDR3 DNA: TGTGCCAGCAGTTACTCCAGGGGGTCACCCCTCCACTTT. Protein product: CASSYSRGSPLHF. J is TRBJ1-6 and V is TRBV6-6; the match to TRBD1 covers 7 bases. Germline-derived CDR1 and CDR2 are MNHNY and SVGAGI (reference sequence). The CDR3 contains 13 residues. V was pared by 0 bases and J by 10 bases, with 0 bases of the junction left unmatched.

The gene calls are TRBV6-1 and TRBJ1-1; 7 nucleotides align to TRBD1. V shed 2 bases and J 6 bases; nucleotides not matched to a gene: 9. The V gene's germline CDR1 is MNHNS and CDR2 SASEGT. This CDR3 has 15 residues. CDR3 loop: CASSEPGGPDSEAFF. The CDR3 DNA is TGTGCCAGCAGTGAACCAGGGGGACCCGACTCTGAAGCTTTCTTT.

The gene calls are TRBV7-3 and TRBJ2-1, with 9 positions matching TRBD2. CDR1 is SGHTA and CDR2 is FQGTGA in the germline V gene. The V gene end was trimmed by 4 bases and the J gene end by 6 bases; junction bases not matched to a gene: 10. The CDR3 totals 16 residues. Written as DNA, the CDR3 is TGTGCCAGCAGCTCAATCGCGGGAGGGCCCGGCAATGAGCAGTTCTTC. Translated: CASSSIAGGPGNEQFF.

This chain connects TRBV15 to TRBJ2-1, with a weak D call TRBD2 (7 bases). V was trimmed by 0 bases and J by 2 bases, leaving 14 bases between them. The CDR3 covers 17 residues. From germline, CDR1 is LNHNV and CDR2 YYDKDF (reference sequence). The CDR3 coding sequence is TGTGCCACCAGCAGAGATGGAGGGGGGGCGGCCTACAATGAGCAGTTCTTC. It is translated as CATSRDGGGAAYNEQFF.

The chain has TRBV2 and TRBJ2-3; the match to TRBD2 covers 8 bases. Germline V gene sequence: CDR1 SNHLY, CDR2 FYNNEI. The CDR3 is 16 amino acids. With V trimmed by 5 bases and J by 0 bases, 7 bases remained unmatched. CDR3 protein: CASSTLAGGSTDTQYF. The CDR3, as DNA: TGTGCCAGCAGTACCCTGGCGGGGGGCAGCACAGATACGCAGTATTTT.

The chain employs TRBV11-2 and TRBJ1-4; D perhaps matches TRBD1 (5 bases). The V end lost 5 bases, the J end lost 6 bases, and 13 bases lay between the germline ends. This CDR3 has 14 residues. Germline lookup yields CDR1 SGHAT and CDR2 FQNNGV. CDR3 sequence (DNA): TGTGCCAGCAGCCGGAACCTCAGGGATGAAAAACTGTTTTTT. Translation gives CASSRNLRDEKLFF.

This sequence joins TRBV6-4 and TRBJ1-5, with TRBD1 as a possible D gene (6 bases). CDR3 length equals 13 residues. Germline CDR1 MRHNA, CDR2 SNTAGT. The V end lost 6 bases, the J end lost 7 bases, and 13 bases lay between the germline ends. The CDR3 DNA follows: TGTGCCAGCAGCCAGGGAGGGGGACAGCCCCAGCATTTT. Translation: CASSQGGGQPQHF.

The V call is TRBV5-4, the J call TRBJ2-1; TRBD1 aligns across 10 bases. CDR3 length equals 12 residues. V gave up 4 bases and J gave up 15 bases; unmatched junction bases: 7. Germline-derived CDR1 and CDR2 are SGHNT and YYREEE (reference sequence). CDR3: CASSASGQGLFF. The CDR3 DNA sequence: TGTGCCAGCAGCGCATCGGGACAGGGGTTGTTCTTC.

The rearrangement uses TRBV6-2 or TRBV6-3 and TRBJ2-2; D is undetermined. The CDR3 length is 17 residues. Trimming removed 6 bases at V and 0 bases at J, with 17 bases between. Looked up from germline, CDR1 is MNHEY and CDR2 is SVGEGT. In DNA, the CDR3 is TGTGCCAGCAGCCCTGGTCTTATGGGGACGAACACCGGGGAGCTGTTTTTT. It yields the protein CASSPGLMGTNTGELFF.

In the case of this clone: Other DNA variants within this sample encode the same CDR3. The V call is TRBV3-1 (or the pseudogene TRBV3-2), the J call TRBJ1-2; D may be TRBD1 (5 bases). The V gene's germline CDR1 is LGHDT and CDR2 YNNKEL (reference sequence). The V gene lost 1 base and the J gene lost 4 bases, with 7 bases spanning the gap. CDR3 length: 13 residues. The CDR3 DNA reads TGTGCCAGCAGCCAAGGAGGGACCTATGGCTACACCTTC. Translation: CASSQGGTYGYTF.

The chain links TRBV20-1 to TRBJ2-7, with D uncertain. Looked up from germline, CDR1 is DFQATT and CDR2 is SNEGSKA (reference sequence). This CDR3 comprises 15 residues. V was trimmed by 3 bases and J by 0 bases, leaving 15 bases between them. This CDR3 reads CSASRAGRSSYEQYF. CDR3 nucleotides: TGCAGTGCTAGTAGGGCCGGCAGGAGCTCCTACGAGCAGTACTTC.

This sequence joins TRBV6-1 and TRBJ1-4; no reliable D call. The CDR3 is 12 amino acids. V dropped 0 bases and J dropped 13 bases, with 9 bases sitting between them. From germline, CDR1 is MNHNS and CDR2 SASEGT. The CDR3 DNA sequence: TGTGCCAGCAGTGAAGCGGCAGTCGGACTGTTTTTT. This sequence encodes CASSEAAVGLFF.

The CDR3 nucleotides read TGTGCCAGCAGCTTTACCGGTCAGCCCCAGCATTTT. This codes for CASSFTGQPQHF. The rearrangement joins TRBV7-2 to TRBJ1-5; no firm D call. The germline V and J ends were trimmed by 3 bases and 6 bases, with 6 bases remaining between them. CDR1 is SGHTA and CDR2 is FQGNSA in the germline V gene. This CDR3 comprises 12 residues. Combining the CDR3 with reference TRBV7-2 and TRBJ1-5 gives the whole variable domain GAGVSQSPSNKVTEKGKDVELRCDPISGHTALYWYRQSLGQGLEFLIYFQGNSAPDKSGLPSDRFSAERTGGSVSTLTIQRTQQEDSAVYLCASSFTGQPQHFGDGTRLSIL.

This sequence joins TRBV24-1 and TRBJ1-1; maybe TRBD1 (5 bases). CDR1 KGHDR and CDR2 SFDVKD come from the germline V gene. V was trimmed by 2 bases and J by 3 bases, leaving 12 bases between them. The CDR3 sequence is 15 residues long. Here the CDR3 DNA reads TGTGCCACCAGTGATTCCTCCTGGGACCACACTGAAGCTTTCTTT. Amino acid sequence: CATSDSSWDHTEAFF.

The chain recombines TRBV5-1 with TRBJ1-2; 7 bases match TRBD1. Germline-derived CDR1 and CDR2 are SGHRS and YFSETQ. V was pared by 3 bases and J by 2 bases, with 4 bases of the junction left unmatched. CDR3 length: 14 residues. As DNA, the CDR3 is TGCGCCAGCAGCTACCGACAGGGCAACTATGGCTACACCTTC. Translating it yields CASSYRQGNYGYTF. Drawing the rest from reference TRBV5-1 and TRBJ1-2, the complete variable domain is KAGVTQTPRYLIKTRGQQVTLSCSPISGHRSVSWYQQTPGQGLQFLFEYFSETQRNKGNFPGRFSGRQFSNSRSEMNVSTLELGDSALYLCASSYRQGNYGYTFGSGTRLTVV.

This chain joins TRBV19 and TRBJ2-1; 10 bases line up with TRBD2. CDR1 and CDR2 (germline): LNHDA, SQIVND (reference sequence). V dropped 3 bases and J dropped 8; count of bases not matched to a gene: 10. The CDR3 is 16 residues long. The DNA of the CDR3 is TGTGCCAGTAGTATGTGGCTAGCGGGAGCAGTGGATGAGCAGTTCTTC. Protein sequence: CASSMWLAGAVDEQFF.

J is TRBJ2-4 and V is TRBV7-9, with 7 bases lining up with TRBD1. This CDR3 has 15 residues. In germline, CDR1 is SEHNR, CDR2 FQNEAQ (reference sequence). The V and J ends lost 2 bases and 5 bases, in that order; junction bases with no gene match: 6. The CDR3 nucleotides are TGTGCCAGCAGCTTAAAACTAGGACAGGAAAACATTCAGTACTTC. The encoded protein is CASSLKLGQENIQYF.

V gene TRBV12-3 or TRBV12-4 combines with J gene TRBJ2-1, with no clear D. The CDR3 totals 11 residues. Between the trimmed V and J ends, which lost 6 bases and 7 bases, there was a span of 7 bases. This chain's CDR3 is CASRVGNEQFF. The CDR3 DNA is TGTGCCAGCAGAGTCGGGAATGAGCAGTTCTTC.

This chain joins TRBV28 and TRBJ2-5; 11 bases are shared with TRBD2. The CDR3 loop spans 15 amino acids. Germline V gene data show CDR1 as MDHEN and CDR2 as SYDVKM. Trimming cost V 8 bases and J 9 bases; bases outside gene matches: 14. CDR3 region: CASLTQTSGTLAQYF. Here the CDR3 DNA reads TGTGCCAGCCTTACCCAGACTAGCGGGACCTTGGCCCAGTACTTC. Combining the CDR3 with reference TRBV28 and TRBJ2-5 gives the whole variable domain DVKVTQSSRYLVKRTGEKVFLECVQDMDHENMFWYRQDPGLGLRLIYFSYDVKMKEKGDIPEGYSVSREKKERFSLILESASTNQTSMYLCASLTQTSGTLAQYFGPGTRLLVL.

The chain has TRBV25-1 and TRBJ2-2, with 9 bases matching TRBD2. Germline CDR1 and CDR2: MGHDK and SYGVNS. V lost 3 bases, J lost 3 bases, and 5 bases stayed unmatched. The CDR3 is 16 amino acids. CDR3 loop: CASSDARLADTGELFF. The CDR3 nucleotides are TGTGCCAGCAGTGATGCCCGACTAGCGGACACCGGGGAGCTGTTTTTT.

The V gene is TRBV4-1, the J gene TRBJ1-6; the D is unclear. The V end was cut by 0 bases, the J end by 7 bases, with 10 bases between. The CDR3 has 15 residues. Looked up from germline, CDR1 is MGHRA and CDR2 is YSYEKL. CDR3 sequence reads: CASSQDPGPNSPLHF. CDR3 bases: TGCGCCAGCAGCCAAGATCCGGGTCCCAATTCACCCCTCCACTTT.

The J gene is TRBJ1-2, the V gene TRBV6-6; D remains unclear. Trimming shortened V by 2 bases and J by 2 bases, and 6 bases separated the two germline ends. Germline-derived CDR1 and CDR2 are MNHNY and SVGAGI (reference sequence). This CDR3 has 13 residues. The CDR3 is CASSYDYNYGYTF. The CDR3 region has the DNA TGTGCCAGCAGTTACGACTACAACTATGGCTACACCTTC.

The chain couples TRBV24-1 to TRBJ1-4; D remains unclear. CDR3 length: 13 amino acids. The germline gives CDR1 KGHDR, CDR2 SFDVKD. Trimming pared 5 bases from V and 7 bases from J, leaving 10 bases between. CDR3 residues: CATSGGSGEKLFF. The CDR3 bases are TGTGCCACCAGTGGCGGATCGGGTGAAAAACTGTTTTTT.

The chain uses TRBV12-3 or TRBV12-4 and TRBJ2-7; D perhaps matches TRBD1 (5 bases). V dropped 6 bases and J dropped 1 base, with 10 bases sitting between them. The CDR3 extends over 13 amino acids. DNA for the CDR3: TGTGCCAGCAGCCCGACAGTTTCCTACGAGCAGTACTTC. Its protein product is CASSPTVSYEQYF.

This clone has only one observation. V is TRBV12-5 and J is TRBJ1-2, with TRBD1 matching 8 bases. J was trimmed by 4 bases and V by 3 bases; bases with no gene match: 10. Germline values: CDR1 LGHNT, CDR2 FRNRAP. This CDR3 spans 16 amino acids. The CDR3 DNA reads TGTGCTAGTGGTTTAGAAACCTGGGACAGGAGCTATGGCTACACCTTC. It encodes CASGLETWDRSYGYTF.